This is a list of T cell receptor beta chains from one sample in a study of spatial heterogeneity in lung cancer. MiXCR was run by TCRdb on the 5' RACE reads, yielding one entry per CDR3 protein. This table has fewer than 4,500 distinct CDR3 sequences, less than 35% appearing once. Sample: lung tumor tissue, taken at surgery. The receptors stem from a male donor with early-stage non-small cell lung cancer. CDR3s include the opening cysteine and the closing phenylalanine or tryptophan.

v_gene: TRBV7-7
len: 13
j_gene: TRBJ1-5
CDR3aa: CASSLTPDQPQHF

v_gene: TRBV6-1
len: 12
j_gene: TRBJ2-7
CDR3aa: CASSEGAYEQYF

v_gene: TRBV6-1
len: 15
j_gene: TRBJ2-2
CDR3aa: CASSINSGGTGELFF

v_gene: TRBV28
len: 15
j_gene: TRBJ1-2
CDR3aa: CASSALLGGHYGYTF

v_gene: TRBV7-2
len: 12
j_gene: TRBJ2-1
CDR3aa: CASSSSANEQFF

v_gene: TRBV27
len: 15
j_gene: TRBJ2-1
CDR3aa: CASSPLAGGFYEQFF

v_gene: TRBV7-6
len: 16
j_gene: TRBJ2-3
CDR3aa: CASSHPLPPSTDTQYF

v_gene: TRBV6-5
len: 20
j_gene: TRBJ2-5
CDR3aa: CASSYNGGELAGGPRETQYF

v_gene: TRBV23-1
len: 11
j_gene: TRBJ1-2
CDR3aa: CASSGNYGYTF

v_gene: TRBV7-3
len: 15
j_gene: TRBJ2-1
CDR3aa: CASSQRLAEYNEQFF

v_gene: TRBV10-2
len: 14
j_gene: TRBJ1-5
CDR3aa: CASSEAGGNQPQHF

v_gene: TRBV27
len: 18
j_gene: TRBJ1-6
CDR3aa: CASSSELRTSSYNSPLHF

v_gene: TRBV2
len: 15
j_gene: TRBJ2-1
CDR3aa: CASSEEAVSYNEQFF

v_gene: TRBV28
len: 15
j_gene: TRBJ2-7
CDR3aa: CASSPPGTVRYEQYF

v_gene: TRBV7-3
len: 13
j_gene: TRBJ2-1
CDR3aa: CASSLGANNEQFF

v_gene: TRBV7-6
len: 16
j_gene: TRBJ2-2
CDR3aa: CASSPRQGMATGELFF

v_gene: TRBV11-2
len: 15
j_gene: TRBJ2-5
CDR3aa: CASSFSAGSQETQYF

v_gene: TRBV20-1
len: 13
j_gene: TRBJ2-2
CDR3aa: CSARQGAGGELFF

v_gene: TRBV10-3
len: 14
j_gene: TRBJ2-7
CDR3aa: CAISTDRGAYEQYF

v_gene: TRBV7-2
len: 12
j_gene: TRBJ2-6
CDR3aa: CASSLVQSVLTF

v_gene: TRBV28
len: 13
j_gene: TRBJ2-1
CDR3aa: CASSIGTHNEQFF

v_gene: TRBV6-2/TRBV6-3
len: 15
j_gene: TRBJ1-5
CDR3aa: CASSWGTRGNQPQHF

v_gene: TRBV4-1
len: 14
j_gene: TRBJ1-1
CDR3aa: CASTPDSRNTEAFF

v_gene: TRBV15
len: 14
j_gene: TRBJ2-2
CDR3aa: CATSRDQTGLWLFF